This TCR beta chain was recovered during a study of blood T cell repertoires in COVID-19. In the study overall: PBMCs, B-cell-depleted T cells, or T cells were the source of the cDNA or gDNA that made up the material.

Clones were read by immunoSEQ multiplex PCR, and TCRdb kept only the in-frame ones, dropping some. The sample lists 250,000 to 350,000 clones, 70% to 90% seen once, with just under 1% in the top ten. Allocation to cohorts depended on clinical history reported by the participants. Cohort 3 recovery required two negative PCRs, clearance, or symptom resolution. Material: PBMCs or T cells enriched from blood (not recorded which). The receptor's source is a woman in her twenties or thirties who had recovered from COVID-19.

DNA for the CDR3: TGCGCCAGCAGCCAAGAGGCAGGGATCTTCTATGGCTACACCTTC. Protein sequence: CASSQEAGIFYGYTF. The chain couples TRBV4-1 to TRBJ1-2; D is perhaps TRBD1 (5 bases). V lost 0 bases and J lost 4, with 12 bases in between. Germline CDR1 and CDR2: MGHRA and YSYEKL. The CDR3 totals 15 residues.